The T cell receptor (beta chain) under discussion was sequenced for a study of cytomegalovirus exposure and HLA in healthy donors (dated by TCRdb to about 2017). With respect to the entire study: According to an earlier analysis of several hundred of the donors, about 190 million T cells yielded 117 million unique TCR beta sequences and about 280 Gb of sequence data. An early release covering more than 500 HLA-typed donors comprised roughly 300 gigabases of sequencing data and approximately 80 million unique TCR sequences. Of the 398 genotyped donors, approximately 83% fell in the genetic ancestry cluster associated with self-reported Caucasian donors. The study aimed to test whether cataloging public T cell receptors could reveal signatures of past pathogen exposure. The study profiled the T cell repertoires of approximately 700 subjects by immunosequencing and related them to cytomegalovirus serostatus. Besides the first cohort of roughly 700 subjects, a separate validation cohort made up of 90 to 150 different subjects was used. To predict cytomegalovirus infection status, the study brought together high-throughput TCR immunosequencing, statistical association of individual TCRs with disease status, and machine learning. In a later analysis, previously published TCR beta repertoires from several hundred donors were re-analyzed and high-resolution HLA genotyping was added so that TCR occurrence patterns could be studied. The later analysis used no new phenotypic data to find candidate immune exposures, relying instead on TCR beta sequences and their occurrence across donors. To decide whether each TCR beta V gene segment behaved as functional or pseudogenic, an earlier analysis of several hundred of the donors relied on high-throughput TCR beta sequencing. Donor age, sex, ethnicity and CMV serostatus were compiled alongside the repertoire data. A later genetic analysis took genome-wide SNP genotypes for about three fifths of the 666 donors and used that subset as a discovery cohort. All discovery cohort repertoires had been generated using a single sequencing platform. Both class I and class II loci were covered by HLA typing, at four-digit resolution. Typing coverage varied by locus: roughly 629-640 donors for A, B, C, DRB1 and DQB1; some 520 for DQA1; about 600 for DPA1; 400 to 480 for DPB1. About five DR-DQ haplotypes were treated as single units for association and clustering because of strong linkage in the cohort. On average, 235,054 unique TCR beta nucleotide sequences were sequenced per donor among roughly 430 genotyped donors of the cohort, with 15% to 20% of those sequences being non-productive.

Note on this clone: The antigen it binds to is not known. No base quality information exists; no much larger clone differs at one position.

In total, approximately 690 healthy bone marrow donors made up the cohort. At the time of sampling, every cohort member was nominally healthy, though immune exposures that went unrecorded were likely present. The donor was CMV seropositive and belonged to the group of 250 to 300 seropositive cohort members. A peripheral blood sample was collected from each donor, and TCR beta sequencing was performed on peripheral blood mononuclear cells. Genomic DNA extraction from the blood cell samples was performed with the Qiagen DNeasy Blood Extraction Kit. The CDR3 starts with the cysteine, ends with the phenylalanine, and has 17 residues. Kept here is only the CDR3 DNA, which spans 51 bases and is read in frame from base 1. V has 1 base trimmed and J has 6 bases trimmed; junction bases matching no gene number 14. Taken from the germline V gene, the CDR1 and CDR2 loops are SGHRS and YFSETQ. Paper-wide results and their limitations: In both the original and validation cohorts, the classifier was reported to diagnose cytomegalovirus status with high specificity and sensitivity. Most TCR sequences were seen in very few donors, while some public TCRs were found in many individuals. The 87-base-pair reads could not distinguish some IMGT-functional V segments, including TRBV6-2 and TRBV6-3, so those segments were excluded. The study gave a list of 150 to 200 TCR beta chains associated with cytomegalovirus. In a later analysis, HLA-associated TCR beta chains showed more clonal expansion and lower generation probabilities than non-associated chains that were equally common. A cluster of highly shared sequence variants was judged likely to represent a technical artifact of the sequencing pipeline. Sequencing depth was assumed to be roughly uniform across donors in the presence/absence analyses, though that assumption may not hold. Several of the top co-occurrence clusters appeared to be linked to parvovirus B19, influenza, CMV and Epstein-Barr virus, according to a later analysis. In a later analysis, the rate of TCR association differed among HLA loci, with DRB1 alleles having the most associated TCRs and HLA-C alleles having the fewest. Assigning TCR associations to individual alleles was difficult when HLA alleles, especially DR and DQ, strongly co-occurred. An association between a missense DCLRE1C variant and V-gene and J-gene trimming of TCR beta chains was found in a later genetic analysis and replicated in an independent cohort. In a later analysis, most CMV-associated TCR beta chains were found to appear HLA-restricted, with HLA associations seemingly driven largely by CMV exposure. Specific HLA alleles were associated with 16,951 TCR beta sequences at a false discovery rate of 0.05 in a later analysis. The authors suggested that the approach could potentially be generalized to other disease states and immunological phenotypes. A few of the identified cytomegalovirus-associated TCR beta chains were confirmed in vitro to be specific for cytomegalovirus antigens. About 17 rarely observed V segments, including chromosome 9 orphons, were excluded from the earlier analysis of about 600 of the donors because counts were too low. In this cohort, only TCR beta chains were sequenced, and detectable features were limited by the absence of alpha or paired-chain data. Correlated functional status among segregating V segments might reflect linkage disequilibrium, but an unknown experimental factor could not be ruled out. Because some donors lacked HLA typing at each locus, the association tests relied only on the typed subset. A further reported finding was that TCR beta sequences accurately predicted the HLA-A and HLA-B alleles for most subjects in the first cohort. According to a later genetic analysis, donors in an Asian-associated ancestry cluster had fewer N-insertions in productive TCRs than the roughly 700-donor mean. Broadly in line with IMGT annotations, most TCR beta V segments showed up in productive rearrangements about 90% or about 30% of the time in an earlier analysis of a few hundred of the donors. CMV serostatus was the only immune exposure information available for the cohort.

Libraries were constructed by the immunoSEQ multiplex PCR assay. A mixture of 60 forward primers for TCR Vbeta segments and 13 reverse primers for TCR Jbeta segments was used in the multiplex PCR. The CDR3 region of rearranged TCR beta genes was amplified from genomic DNA by a multiplex PCR assay. The amplified TCR beta libraries were sequenced on the Illumina HiSeq System as 87-base-pair reads. On the study's bioinformatics: Across the 500 to 700 repertoires, a later analysis counted around 80 million unique TCR beta chains, 9.5 million to 12 million of which were shared by at least two donors. To remove PCR and sequencing errors, raw reads were error-corrected and collapsed into unique sequences using a nearest-neighbor algorithm that merged closely related sequences. CDR3 sequences were aligned to IMGT reference sequences to assign V, D and J gene segments. For a sequence to be retained, at least a six-nucleotide match to both a V gene segment and a J gene segment was required. A rearrangement was called productive if the CDR3 had no stop codons and remained in frame with V and J, and every other rearrangement was called non-productive. CDR3 was defined by IMGT convention, running from the second conserved V-encoded cysteine to the conserved J-encoded phenylalanine. The earlier analysis of roughly 590 of the donors excluded any sequence lacking an unambiguous match to a single V gene segment. An earlier analysis of a few hundred of the donors classified V segments as functional when productive rearrangements were above 56.7% and as segregating when the standard deviation between donors was above 5%. A statistical classification framework was built for diagnosing cytomegalovirus status from the catalog of TCR beta chain sequences. V and J gene assignment, in a later analysis, came from comparing TCR nucleotide sequences with IMGT/GENE-DB human TR gene sequences. The TCRdist pipeline was used in a later analysis to assign CDR3 sequences and most-parsimonious VDJ recombination scenarios. In a later analysis, every TCR beta chain was defined by the combination of its CDR3 amino acid sequence and its V-gene family, and reads without a unique V-gene family were dropped. To address suspected cross-contamination and a sequencing artifact, a later analysis removed some 620 highly shared, low-generation-probability nucleotide sequences. A later analysis calculated a clonal expansion index for each public chain from normalized within-repertoire ranks of inferred template counts. In a later analysis, generation probabilities were computed with a VDJ recombination model fitted to out-of-frame rearrangements, and the resulting probabilities were checked against IGoR. A later analysis scored TCR-TCR, TCR-HLA and TCR-CMV co-occurrence with hypergeometric tests, applying a repertoire-size bias correction to TCR pairs. In a later analysis, false discovery rates were estimated by permuting HLA or CMV assignments 20 times. In a later analysis, co-occurring TCRs were grouped with DBSCAN, and TCRdist sequence similarity was added when clustering was performed within HLA-allele-positive subsets. For co-occurrence clustering, repertoires with fewer than 30,000 or more than 120,000 public chains were excluded, along with roughly 5 repertoires with anomalous nucleotide sharing. TCRdb limited this immuneACCESS table to in-frame rearrangements with V and J called. A share of clones is missing; checked studies link under half to unresolved V genes, and the rest is unexplained. V, J and clone size were drawn from that table, and D and trimming were deduced from the DNA. This sample has around 180,000 clones in its table, and about 80% of those were observed once. The ten largest clonotypes hold approximately 2% of the sample.

The sample was PBMCs. The TCR comes from a woman under 30 in good health and CMV-seropositive. The receptor chain draws on TRBV5-1 and TRBJ2-7; 9 middle bases align to TRBD2. The DNA reads TGCGCCAGCAGCTTGTCCGGGTCGCGGGGGGGCGTGGGCGAGCAGTACTTC. Translation gives CASSLSGSRGGVGEQYF. Full variable domain (CDR3 extended with the reference TRBV5-1 and TRBJ2-7 proteins): KAGVTQTPRYLIKTRGQQVTLSCSPISGHRSVSWYQQTPGQGLQFLFEYFSETQRNKGNFPGRFSGRQFSNSRSEMNVSTLELGDSALYLCASSLSGSRGGVGEQYFGPGTRLTVT.